These 24 T cell receptor beta chains originate from one sample sequenced in a study of blood T cell repertoires in COVID-19 (dated by TCRdb to 2020 to 2021). Library construction relied on the immunoSEQ multiplex PCR assay. TCRdb's version of the immuneACCESS table is confined to in-frame rearrangements and falls short of the full clone set. An unresolved V gene accounts for under half of the shortfall where checked; the remainder is of unknown origin. This sample comprises around 300,000 clones, more than 70% of them detected only once. The ten largest clones capture 1.5% to 2% of the sample. The sequencing input was peripheral blood. The source of these receptors is a young woman with COVID-19, enrolled during active disease.

The DNA of the CDR3 is TGTGCCAGCAGCTTAGATCGAGGAGATGAGCAGTTCTTC. Amino acids: CASSLDRGDEQFF. This chain joins TRBV11-3 and TRBJ2-1; D not certain. V lost 0 bases, J lost 8 bases, and 8 bases lay in between. The CDR3 spans 13 residues. Germline lookup yields CDR1 SGHNT and CDR2 YENEEA.

The chain uses TRBV2 and TRBJ1-2, with D hard to call. CDR1 is SNHLY and CDR2 is FYNNEI in the germline V gene. V lost 2 bases to trimming and J lost 8 bases, with 9 bases between them. This CDR3 is built from 12 residues. For the CDR3, the DNA is TGTGCCAGCAGTGAAAGAGGAGAAGGCTACACCTTC. Translated: CASSERGEGYTF.

The chain recombines TRBV11-2 with TRBJ1-1, with D unresolved. CDR3 length: 15 residues. The germline V gene encodes CDR1 SGHAT and CDR2 FQNNGV. The ends were cut back, 0 bases at V and 0 bases at J, with 8 bases in the middle. The CDR3: CASSLDSGMNTEAFF. CDR3 coding DNA: TGTGCCAGCAGCTTAGATTCAGGAATGAACACTGAAGCTTTCTTT.

The rearrangement links TRBV6-6 to TRBJ1-4, with no clear D. This CDR3 has 12 residues. V lost 5 bases and J 5 bases, leaving 6 bases between the germline ends. CDR1 is MNHNY, CDR2 SVGAGI, per germline (reference sequence). CDR3 bases: TGTGCCAGCAGTCCGGGGAATGAAAAACTGTTTTTT. Protein sequence: CASSPGNEKLFF.

V is TRBV7-2 and J is TRBJ2-3; weak D call: TRBD2 (6 bases). This CDR3 comprises 16 residues. The ends were cut back, 5 bases at V and 0 bases at J, with 15 bases in the middle. Germline CDR1 is SGHTA and CDR2 is FQGNSA. Written as DNA, the CDR3 is TGTGCCAGCAGCCGTAATCTGGGGACTAGCACAGATACGCAGTATTTT. Its translation is CASSRNLGTSTDTQYF.

The DNA of the CDR3 is TGCGCCAGCAACGAAGCGGACAGGGGGAGCACTGAAGCTTTCTTT. Translation: CASNEADRGSTEAFF. The chain is built from TRBV4-3 and TRBJ1-1; 10 bases fit TRBD1. Germline CDR1 is LGHNA and CDR2 is YSLEER. The CDR3 totals 15 residues. V lost 7 bases and J lost 4; bases outside the gene matches: 9.

J is TRBJ1-2 and V is TRBV5-6; no reliable D call. This CDR3 contains 14 residues. The ends were cut back, 4 bases at V and 4 bases at J, with 14 bases in the middle. Germline lookup yields CDR1 SGHDT and CDR2 YYEEEE. The CDR3 here is CASSRKNRGYGYTF. CDR3 DNA: TGTGCCAGCAGCCGGAAGAATCGGGGCTATGGCTACACCTTC.

The chain couples TRBV9 to TRBJ2-3, with 9 positions matching TRBD1. Germline CDR1 reads SGDLS; CDR2 reads YYNGEE. V dropped 2 bases and J dropped 2; count of bases not matched to a gene: 3. The CDR3 length is 15 residues. For the CDR3, the DNA is TGTGCCAGCAGCGTGACAGGGGGTTTCACAGATACGCAGTATTTT. Amino acids: CASSVTGGFTDTQYF.

The rearrangement uses TRBV7-2 and TRBJ1-2; D not resolved. The germline V gene has CDR1 SGHTA and CDR2 FQGNSA. The CDR3 sequence is 16 residues long. V was trimmed by 1 base and J by 0 bases, leaving 12 bases between them. CDR3 sequence reads: CASSLEARTTNYGYTF. The CDR3 DNA reads TGTGCCAGCAGCTTAGAGGCCCGAACTACTAACTATGGCTACACCTTC.

CDR3 amino acids: CASSQVARGRQPQHF. CDR3 nucleotides: TGCGCCAGCAGCCAAGTTGCCAGGGGAAGGCAGCCCCAGCATTTT. The J gene is TRBJ1-5, the V gene TRBV4-1; a weak D match, TRBD1 (6 bases). The CDR3 totals 15 residues. V lost 1 base, J lost 7 bases, and 14 bases lay in between. Germline CDR1 is MGHRA and CDR2 is YSYEKL.

This rearrangement joins TRBV6-5 to TRBJ2-5; 10 positions agree with TRBD2. After removal of 6 bases from V and 4 bases from J, the junction contained 2 bases not matched to a gene. The length of the CDR3 is 13 residues. CDR1 MNHEY and CDR2 SVGAGI come from the germline V gene. The CDR3: CASRPSGGETQYF. Here the CDR3 DNA reads TGTGCCAGCAGGCCTAGCGGGGGAGAGACCCAGTACTTC.

V gene TRBV5-6 combines with J gene TRBJ2-7; 7 bases are a match to TRBD2. Trimming cost V 4 bases and J 3 bases; bases outside gene matches: 7. The germline V gene encodes CDR1 SGHDT and CDR2 YYEEEE. The CDR3 has 14 amino acids. CDR3 bases: TGTGCCAGCAGCCCGTCGGGGGGAAGCTACGAGCAGTACTTC. Translation: CASSPSGGSYEQYF.

This clone came up once. The rearrangement joins TRBV7-9 to TRBJ1-4; D not certain. Germline lookup yields CDR1 SEHNR and CDR2 FQNEAQ (reference sequence). CDR3 length equals 15 residues. Trimming removed 3 bases at V and 6 bases at J, with 14 bases between. The chain's CDR3 is CASSFRERVYEKLFF. The DNA for the CDR3 is TGTGCCAGCAGCTTTAGGGAGAGGGTATATGAAAAACTGTTTTTT.

This chain connects TRBV19 to TRBJ1-5; the D gene is possibly TRBD1 (6 bases). The CDR3 has 16 residues. The V end lost 2 bases, the J end lost 2 bases, and 13 bases lay between the germline ends. Germline CDR1 is LNHDA and CDR2 is SQIVND (reference sequence). The CDR3 nucleotides read TGTGCCAGTAGTATAAGGGGGGCGGGGGGCAATCAGCCCCAGCATTTT. It yields the protein CASSIRGAGGNQPQHF.

The chain carries TRBV4-2 and TRBJ2-2, with 10 nucleotides matching TRBD2. Trimming took 4 bases from V and 6 from J; bases not matched to a gene: 5. This CDR3 has 15 amino acids. Germline values: CDR1 LGHNA, CDR2 YNFKEQ. The CDR3 coding sequence is TGTGCCAGCAGCCTGGGGACTAGCGCCCCCGGGGAGCTGTTTTTT. Protein product: CASSLGTSAPGELFF.

To note about this clone: The same CDR3 also results from other DNA sequences found in this sample. V and J are TRBV18 and TRBJ2-7; TRBD1 might be the D (6 bases). The CDR3 contains 14 residues. Trimming removed 3 bases from V and 0 bases from J, with 9 bases in between. Germline values: CDR1 KGHSH, CDR2 LQKENI. The CDR3 protein is CASSPGQSSYEQYF. The CDR3 DNA follows: TGTGCCAGCTCACCCGGACAGAGCTCCTACGAGCAGTACTTC.

The chain is built from TRBV7-9 and TRBJ2-7, with 13 bases that match TRBD2. Germline V gene lookup returns CDR1 SEHNR and CDR2 FQNEAQ (reference sequence). After removal of 5 bases from V and 0 bases from J, the junction contained 7 bases not matched to a gene. The CDR3 runs to 17 residues. DNA for the CDR3: TGTGCCAGCAGCCCAGGACTAGCGGGGGCCTTCTCCTACGAGCAGTACGTC. It translates to CASSPGLAGAFSYEQYV.

This clone has just one count. The chain is built from TRBV7-6 and TRBJ1-1; D might be TRBD1 (6 bases). V lost 4 bases and J 5 bases, leaving 17 bases between the germline ends. The germline V gene encodes CDR1 SGHVS and CDR2 FNYEAQ. The CDR3 length is 15 residues. CDR3 region: CASSSAGGGVTEAFF. Written as DNA, the CDR3 is TGTGCCAGCAGCTCCGCTGGGGGGGGCGTAACTGAAGCTTTCTTT. Full variable domain (rest looked up from reference TRBV7-6 and TRBJ1-1): GAGVSQSPRYKVTKRGQDVALRCDPISGHVSLYWYRQALGQGPEFLTYFNYEAQQDKSGLPNDRFSAERPEGSISTLTIQRTEQRDSAMYRCASSSAGGGVTEAFFGQGTRLTVV.

The rearrangement links TRBV7-6 to TRBJ2-2, with 9 positions matching TRBD2. Germline V gene lookup returns CDR1 SGHVS and CDR2 FNYEAQ. The J segment lost 4 bases and the V segment lost 2 bases, leaving 2 bases of the junction unmatched. This CDR3 is 15 amino acids long. The CDR3 DNA sequence: TGTGCCAGCAGCTTACTAGCGGGATCCACCGGGGAGCTGTTTTTT. Translating gives CASSLLAGSTGELFF.

The chain joins TRBV28 to TRBJ1-6, with D possibly being TRBD1 (6 bases). Trimming shortened V by 8 bases and J by 5 bases, and 16 bases separated the two germline ends. This CDR3 spans 15 amino acids. Germline assignment: CDR1 MDHEN and CDR2 SYDVKM. DNA of the CDR3: TGTGCCAGCCGATTTCAAAGGACAGATAATTCACCCCTCCACTTT. Amino acid sequence: CASRFQRTDNSPLHF.

The chain couples TRBV9 to TRBJ2-2; D possibly corresponds to TRBD2 (5 bases). CDR3 length equals 14 residues. The ends were cut back, 7 bases at V and 2 bases at J, with 12 bases in the middle. Germline-derived CDR1 and CDR2 are SGDLS and YYNGEE. This CDR3 is CASAPGVNTGELFF. Written as DNA, the CDR3 is TGTGCCAGCGCGCCCGGGGTAAACACCGGGGAGCTGTTTTTT.

The chain is built from TRBV6-1 and TRBJ2-1, with TRBD2 matching 7 bases. This CDR3 contains 15 residues. Germline loops: CDR1 MNHNS, CDR2 SASEGT. Unmatched junction bases numbered 2, after V lost 2 bases and J lost 1 base. This chain's CDR3 is CASSEWGGSYNEQFF. CDR3 coding DNA: TGTGCCAGCAGTGAATGGGGAGGGTCCTACAATGAGCAGTTCTTC.

The V gene is TRBV5-1, the J gene TRBJ2-7; D is perhaps TRBD2 (5 bases). Germline V CDR1 and CDR2: SGHRS, YFSETQ. The ends were cut back, 0 bases at V and 7 bases at J, with 14 bases in the middle. CDR3 length equals 14 residues. CDR3 sequence reads: CASSLDGVPTEQYF. As DNA, the CDR3 is TGCGCCAGCAGCTTGGACGGGGTTCCTACAGAGCAGTACTTC.

The chain couples TRBV2 to TRBJ1-2, with TRBD1 as a possible D gene (6 bases). Trimming shortened V by 0 bases and J by 4 bases, and 15 bases separated the two germline ends. The germline V gene has CDR1 SNHLY and CDR2 FYNNEI. The CDR3 contains 16 residues. CDR3 coding DNA: TGTGCCAGCAGTGAAGCGGGCCAGGGGATTGGCTATGGCTACACCTTC. Translation: CASSEAGQGIGYGYTF.